The 25 T cell receptor beta chains presented below share a single source sample, sequenced in a study of T-cell memory formation after mild COVID-19. TCRdb re-analysed the 5' RACE reads in MiXCR, keeping a single row per CDR3 protein. The table shows 550,000 to 700,000 distinct CDR3 sequences, with 17% occurring only once. Sequenced material: PBMCs or a T cell subset sorted from them (not recorded which). The receptors come from an adult woman who had mild COVID-19 (a few samples of this study predate the infection). Cell type and time point are not known.

The V and J genes are TRBV29-1 and TRBJ2-3, with D uncertain. The ends were cut back, 4 bases at V and 4 bases at J, with 12 bases in the middle. Germline CDR1 reads SQVTM; CDR2 reads ANQGSEA. There are 13 residues in the CDR3. The CDR3 DNA reads as TGCAGCGTTGTTGGGCCTCTCGCAGATACGCAGTATTTT. Translation gives CSVVGPLADTQYF.

J is TRBJ2-6 and V is TRBV12-3 or TRBV12-4; no firm D call. The CDR3 totals 17 residues. Deletions cut 7 bases from V and 4 bases from J, with 20 bases between. The CDR3 loop is CASTLGSNPWGANVLTF. For the CDR3, the DNA is TGTGCCAGCACCTTGGGCTCCAATCCTTGGGGGGCCAACGTCCTGACTTTC.

This clonotype was counted between two and nine times. The chain combines TRBV11-2 with TRBJ2-1, with 7 bases fitting TRBD2. The CDR3 covers 16 residues. J was trimmed by 6 bases and V by 4 bases; bases with no gene match: 12. Germline V gives CDR1 SGHAT, CDR2 FQNNGV. CDR3 region: CASSSLGEGLSNEQFF. The CDR3 DNA reads TGTGCCAGCAGCTCCTTGGGGGAGGGCCTCTCCAATGAGCAGTTCTTC.

The J gene is TRBJ2-1, the V gene TRBV7-8, with TRBD2 matching over 10 bases. Germline V gene lookup returns CDR1 SGHVS and CDR2 FQNEAQ. The length of the CDR3 is 15 residues. Unmatched junction bases numbered 8, after V lost 4 bases and J lost 8 bases. The CDR3 region has the DNA TGTGCCAGCAGCTCGGGGGGGCTAGCGGGAGATGAGCAGTTCTTC. It encodes CASSSGGLAGDEQFF.

There are a few counts of this clonotype. The gene calls are TRBV4-3 and TRBJ1-4; D gene unclear. V was shortened by 1 base and J by 7 bases, with 13 bases between the two germline ends. Germline V gene data show CDR1 as LGHNA and CDR2 as YSLEER. This CDR3 has 15 amino acids. The CDR3 DNA is TGCGCCAGCAGCCAAGCGATGAGTTTCGGTGAAAAACTGTTTTTT. Its translation: CASSQAMSFGEKLFF.

This clonotype was seen a few times. This rearrangement joins TRBV7-8 to TRBJ2-7; the D gene is possibly TRBD2 (6 bases). The CDR3 is made up of 12 amino acids. Per the germline V gene, CDR1 is SGHVS and CDR2 is FQNEAQ. Trimming took off 1 base at V and 12 bases at J, with 13 bases between the two ends. The DNA of the CDR3 is TGTGCCAGCAGCTTAGGGGGAGGCGTAAGGTACTTC. Protein product: CASSLGGGVRYF.

This clonotype was detected ten times or more. The chain joins TRBV7-8 to TRBJ2-7, with 10 bases lining up with TRBD1. CDR1 and CDR2 (germline): SGHVS, FQNEAQ. This CDR3 has 15 amino acids. Trimming at V came to 4 bases and at J to 1 base, leaving 4 bases not matched to a gene. CDR3 region: CASSSGQGVSYEQYF. The DNA of the CDR3 is TGTGCCAGCAGCTCCGGACAGGGGGTTTCCTACGAGCAGTACTTC.

V is TRBV3-1 and J is TRBJ1-1; D may be TRBD1 (6 bases). Germline-derived CDR1 and CDR2 are LGHDT and YNNKEL (reference sequence). With 0 bases removed from V and 0 bases from J, the gap between germline ends came to 14 bases. The CDR3 loop spans 17 amino acids. The CDR3 region is CASSQEVFYRVNTEAFF. DNA of the CDR3: TGTGCCAGCAGCCAAGAAGTGTTTTACAGGGTGAACACTGAAGCTTTCTTT.

The chain joins TRBV20-1 to TRBJ2-1; 13 nucleotides line up with TRBD2. V lost 4 bases and J lost 7; bases outside the gene matches: 4. The CDR3 loop spans 14 amino acids. Germline CDR1 is DFQATT and CDR2 is SNEGSKA (reference sequence). The CDR3 reads CSATGTSGANEQFF. DNA for the CDR3: TGCAGTGCTACAGGGACTAGCGGGGCTAATGAGCAGTTCTTC.

This clonotype was found a few times. The V gene is TRBV5-5, the J gene TRBJ1-1, with a weak D call TRBD1 (5 bases). The CDR3 has 13 amino acids. CDR1 and CDR2 from the germline V gene are SGHKS and YYEKEE (reference sequence). V was shortened by 0 bases and J by 10 bases, with 13 bases between the two germline ends. The CDR3 reads CASSLVQGLGAFF. CDR3 in DNA: TGTGCCAGCAGCTTGGTTCAGGGCCTTGGAGCTTTCTTT. Combining the CDR3 with reference TRBV5-5 and TRBJ1-1 gives the whole variable domain DAGVTQSPTHLIKTRGQQVTLRCSPISGHKSVSWYQQVLGQGPQFIFQYYEKEERGRGNFPDRFSARQFPNYSSELNVNALLLGDSALYLCASSLVQGLGAFFGQGTRLTVV.

The chain recombines TRBV23-1 with TRBJ2-1; maybe TRBD2 (5 bases). TRBV23-1 is an ORF, with its function uncertain. Trimming left V 7 bases short and J 3 bases short, with 10 bases between. The CDR3 length is 13 residues. As DNA, the CDR3 is TGCGCCAGCATTTCAGCGGACTACAATGAGCAGTTCTTC. This gives the protein CASISADYNEQFF.

This clonotype was detected ten times or more. This chain links TRBV6-6 with TRBJ2-1; no clear D gene. The V and J ends lost 9 bases and 2 bases respectively, with 14 bases between them. Germline CDR1 is MNHNY and CDR2 is SVGAGI (reference sequence). The CDR3 sequence is 14 residues long. CDR3 amino acids: CASSGTGAYNEQFF. CDR3 DNA: TGTGCCAGTTCGGGCACCGGCGCCTACAATGAGCAGTTCTTC.

The chain recombines TRBV5-5 with TRBJ2-7, with 9 bases lining up with TRBD2. V shed 6 bases and J 6 bases; nucleotides not matched to a gene: 10. The CDR3 sequence is 14 residues long. Germline V lookup: CDR1 SGHKS, CDR2 YYEKEE (reference sequence). The CDR3 is CASTGAGGQGEQYF. CDR3 DNA sequence: TGTGCCAGCACCGGAGCGGGAGGTCAAGGCGAGCAGTACTTC.

This clonotype was counted between two and nine times. The chain employs TRBV14 and TRBJ2-7; TRBD1 matches at 9 bases. Germline loops: CDR1 SGHDN, CDR2 FVKESK. With V trimmed by 3 bases and J by 5 bases, 8 bases remained unmatched. The length of the CDR3 is 15 residues. The CDR3 region is CASSHLGTGLHEQYF. The DNA of the CDR3 is TGTGCCAGCAGCCACTTGGGGACAGGGCTCCACGAGCAGTACTTC.

This clonotype has just a few counts. J is TRBJ2-7 and V is TRBV7-2, with unresolved D. CDR1 and CDR2 from the germline V gene are SGHTA and FQGNSA. V was clipped by 0 bases and J by 4 bases, with 7 bases between them. CDR3 length: 13 residues. The CDR3, as DNA: TGTGCCAGCAGCTTAGCCTTCAAGTACGAGCAGTACTTC. This gives the protein CASSLAFKYEQYF. Full variable domain (missing parts from reference TRBV7-2 and TRBJ2-7): GAGVSQSPSNKVTEKGKDVELRCDPISGHTALYWYRQSLGQGLEFLIYFQGNSAPDKSGLPSDRFSAERTGGSVSTLTIQRTQQEDSAVYLCASSLAFKYEQYFGPGTRLTVT.

J is TRBJ2-7 and V is TRBV9; 10 positions match TRBD1. The CDR3 contains 17 residues. In germline, CDR1 is SGDLS, CDR2 YYNGEE. V lost 3 bases and J lost 3; bases outside the gene matches: 12. The CDR3 loop is CASSASPSGTGDYEQYF. CDR3 sequence (DNA): TGTGCCAGCAGCGCCAGCCCTTCAGGGACAGGGGACTACGAGCAGTACTTC.

The rearrangement joins TRBV5-6 to TRBJ1-6; D unclear. CDR3 length: 16 amino acids. Germline CDR1 and CDR2: SGHDT and YYEEEE. Trimming left V 4 bases short and J 0 bases short, with 11 bases between. CDR3 amino acids: CASSRGGISYNSPLHF. DNA for the CDR3: TGTGCCAGCAGCCGGGGAGGGATCTCCTATAATTCACCCCTCCACTTT.

This clonotype showed up just a few times. The genes are TRBV12-3 or TRBV12-4 and TRBJ2-5, with D possibly TRBD1 on 6 matching bases. Trimming removed 5 bases at V and 3 bases at J, with 10 bases between. This CDR3 has 13 residues. The CDR3: CASSPDSKETQYF. In nucleotides, the CDR3 is TGTGCCAGCAGTCCGGACAGCAAAGAGACCCAGTACTTC.

The V call is TRBV20-1, the J call TRBJ2-2; D is uncertain. The CDR3 runs to 16 residues. V was clipped by 0 bases and J by 3 bases, with 14 bases between them. From germline, CDR1 is DFQATT and CDR2 SNEGSKA (reference sequence). This CDR3 reads CSARDPFRADTGELFF. CDR3 bases: TGCAGTGCTAGAGATCCTTTCCGGGCGGACACCGGGGAGCTGTTTTTT.

The V and J genes are TRBV15 and TRBJ2-1; perhaps D is TRBD1 or TRBD2 (5 bases each). Trimming took 5 bases from V and 9 from J, leaving 14 bases between them. The CDR3 is 13 amino acids. The germline V gene encodes CDR1 LNHNV and CDR2 YYDKDF (reference sequence). The CDR3 DNA reads as TGTGCCACCAGCGGGGACGCCGAAGGTGAGCAGTTCTTC. This encodes CATSGDAEGEQFF.

This clonotype appeared a few times. The genes are TRBV25-1 and TRBJ2-1; TRBD2 agrees at 7 bases. V lost 5 bases, J lost 8 bases, and 18 bases stayed unmatched. Germline-derived CDR1 and CDR2 are MGHDK and SYGVNS. The CDR3 loop spans 17 amino acids. Written as DNA, the CDR3 is TGTGCCAGCAGTCCCAACTCTTTCCGGGGGGAGGGCCATGAGCAGTTCTTC. Its protein product is CASSPNSFRGEGHEQFF.

This clonotype was seen only a few times. V usage is TRBV9 and J usage is TRBJ2-7; D uncertain. CDR1 is SGDLS, CDR2 YYNGEE, per germline. This CDR3 has 14 amino acids. V dropped 0 bases and J dropped 0 bases, with 7 bases sitting between them. The CDR3 loop reads CASSVVYDSYEQYF. CDR3 sequence (DNA): TGTGCCAGCAGCGTAGTTTATGACTCCTACGAGCAGTACTTC.

There are many counts of this clonotype. The chain employs TRBV7-2 and TRBJ1-1; D possibly corresponds to TRBD1 (6 bases). Trimming cost V 5 bases and J 4 bases, with 14 bases left between them. Germline CDR1 reads SGHTA; CDR2 reads FQGNSA. CDR3 length: 14 residues. This CDR3 is CASSKQGGPTEAFF. The CDR3, as DNA: TGTGCCAGCAGCAAACAGGGTGGTCCCACTGAAGCTTTCTTT.

The sample holds a few counts of this clonotype. The V gene is TRBV4-3, the J gene TRBJ2-7, with no clear D. V was cut by 1 base and J by 2 bases, with 9 bases left in between. Germline CDR1 reads LGHNA; CDR2 reads YSLEER. The CDR3 runs 14 residues. The CDR3 protein is CASSQAFSAYEQYF. The DNA of the CDR3 is TGCGCCAGCAGCCAAGCATTCAGCGCCTACGAGCAGTACTTC.

The rearrangement uses TRBV29-1 and TRBJ1-1; D is perhaps TRBD1 (6 bases). There are 13 residues in the CDR3. The V end lost 7 bases, the J end lost 2 bases, and 14 bases lay between the germline ends. The germline CDR1 and CDR2 sequences are SQVTM and ANQGSEA. The CDR3 DNA reads TGCAGCGCCTCCGGGACAAGTAACACTGAAGCTTTCTTT. This sequence encodes CSASGTSNTEAFF.